A selection of T cell receptor beta chains follows, all from one sample in a study of T cell repertoires in cytomegalovirus infection. TCRdb reanalysed the reads using MiXCR and keeps one entry per CDR3 protein. The table lists roughly 300,000 distinct CDR3 sequences, about 23% of them singletons. The sequencing input was PBMCs. These receptors all stem from a human donor in good health (CMV status not recorded). Some clones in this sample may be carry-over from other donors' samples. The conserved cysteine and the conserved F or W are not part of the CDR3 here. A D gene is named only where the DNA matches it firmly.

J gene,V gene,D gene,CDR3 protein
TRBJ2-7,TRBV12-3/TRBV12-4,-,ASSLERVAYEQY
TRBJ2-3,TRBV7-2,-,ASSSRASATDTQY
TRBJ1-1,TRBV6-5,TRBD1,ASRKTGVAF
TRBJ2-2,TRBV10-3,-,AITDREGNGELF
TRBJ2-3,TRBV15,TRBD1,ATSRDPRDRGRTDTQY
TRBJ1-6,TRBV7-8,-,ASSLGGDSYNSPLH
TRBJ1-2,TRBV7-2,TRBD1,ASSFSGTGGVYGYT
TRBJ1-2,TRBV5-4,-,ASSFSPNDNYGYT
TRBJ2-1,TRBV5-1,-,ASSEDGSSYNEQF
TRBJ2-1,TRBV7-2,TRBD1,ASSPGQGSDEQF
TRBJ2-1,TRBV11-3,TRBD2,ASSLDQSGSTYNEQF
TRBJ1-5,TRBV7-2,-,ASSSTPNQPQH
TRBJ2-1,TRBV5-4,TRBD2,ASSLGGTSGIFEQF
TRBJ2-2,TRBV4-3,-,ASSQDGGLVGAGELF
TRBJ2-5,TRBV14,-,ASSQEPEEETQY
TRBJ2-5,TRBV28,-,ASSLQAFQETQY
TRBJ2-1,TRBV7-2,TRBD2,ASSLDLWTSYNEQF
TRBJ1-5,TRBV28,-,ASTKWGGGAGQPQH
TRBJ2-3,TRBV28,-,ASSGRALGTDTQY
TRBJ2-7,TRBV20-1,-,SGGQLALSREQY
TRBJ2-1,TRBV12-3/TRBV12-4,TRBD1,ASSLQGRYNEQF
TRBJ2-7,TRBV5-4,TRBD2,ASSRELAGGSEQY
TRBJ2-1,TRBV4-3,-,ASSQDPGDIEQF
TRBJ2-2,TRBV7-8,-,ASSLVSSSWANTGELF
TRBJ1-1,TRBV28,-,ASSLGTGEAF
TRBJ2-4,TRBV6-1,TRBD2,ASNGGGIQY
TRBJ1-4,TRBV11-2,-,ASSYPGATNEKLF